The rows below give T cell receptor beta chains drawn from one sample of a study of blood T cell repertoires in COVID-19. Method: immunoSEQ multiplex PCR; TCRdb's copy keeps in-frame clones and lacks some. This repertoire shows 200,000 to 250,000 clones, 82% found once; its top ten account for about 4.8%. Material: peripheral blood. These receptors originate from a woman between 65 and 79 years old with COVID-19, enrolled during active disease. Each CDR3 is given with its conserved first and last residue. A D gene is named only where the DNA matches it firmly. Clone sizes are given selectively: once, few, many, or a class where the clone is expanded.

j_gene	v_gene	d_gene	abundance	CDR3aa	CDR3nt
TRBJ1-2	TRBV15	.	.	CATSRGTFDYGYTF	TGTGCCACCAGCAGAGGGACATTTGACTATGGCTACACCTTC
TRBJ1-1	TRBV19	TRBD1	.	CASSTVKTGRNTEAFF	TGTGCCAGTAGTACCGTCAAGACAGGGAGGAACACTGAAGCTTTCTTT
TRBJ2-2	TRBV24-1	.	.	CATSPANTGELFF	TGTGCCACCAGTCCAGCGAACACCGGGGAGCTGTTTTTT
TRBJ1-2	TRBV11-2	.	.	CASSFQGLGYTF	TGTGCCAGCAGCTTCCAGGGTCTTGGCTACACCTTC
TRBJ2-4	TRBV18	TRBD1	.	CASSPDRVDIQYF	TGTGCCAGCTCACCGGACAGGGTGGACATTCAGTACTTC
TRBJ1-5	TRBV5-8	.	.	CASSLAISQPQHF	TGTGCCAGCAGCTTGGCTATCTCTCAGCCCCAGCATTTT
TRBJ1-5	TRBV6-2/TRBV6-3	.	.	CASSSPSPGGNQPQHF	TGTGCCAGCAGTTCTCCCTCGCCGGGGGGCAATCAGCCCCAGCATTTT
TRBJ1-6	TRBV28	.	.	CASSLTVGVNSPLHF	TGTGCCAGCAGTTTAACGGTAGGGGTTAATTCACCCCTCCACTTT
TRBJ1-2	TRBV19	TRBD1	.	CASSTHRGATESYTF	TGTGCCAGTAGTACTCACAGGGGGGCTACGGAAAGCTACACCTTC
TRBJ1-1	TRBV19	TRBD1	.	CASSSGQALGNTEAFF	TGTGCCAGTAGTTCCGGACAGGCTCTTGGGAACACTGAAGCTTTCTTT
TRBJ2-3	TRBV5-4	TRBD2	.	CASSLAGGGRDTQYF	TGTGCCAGCAGCTTGGCGGGGGGTGGAAGGGATACGCAGTATTTT
TRBJ1-3	TRBV18	.	.	CASSPPRGAGNTIYF	TGTGCCAGCTCACCACCGCGGGGGGCTGGAAACACCATATATTTT
TRBJ2-1	TRBV7-8	TRBD2	.	CASSRGLAGASYNEQFF	TGTGCCAGCAGCCGAGGACTAGCGGGAGCCTCCTACAATGAGCAGTTCTTC
TRBJ1-2	TRBV7-3	.	few	CASSHDGQLAYGYTF	TGTGCCAGCAGCCACGATGGACAGCTCGCCTATGGCTACACCTTC
TRBJ1-2	TRBV19	.	once	CASSGAGLRYGYTF	TGTGCCAGTAGTGGCGCAGGGCTGCGCTATGGCTACACCTTC
TRBJ1-1	TRBV5-1	.	once	CASSSDRSSNTEAFF	TGCGCCAGCAGCTCAGACAGGTCCTCGAACACTGAAGCTTTCTTT
TRBJ2-5	TRBV7-2	TRBD1	.	CASSLDRGAETQYF	TGTGCCAGCAGCTTGGACAGGGGAGCAGAGACCCAGTACTTC
TRBJ2-4	TRBV19	.	.	CASRGVMGTPAKNIQYF	TGTGCCAGTAGAGGGGTCATGGGAACTCCAGCCAAAAACATTCAGTACTTC
TRBJ2-7	TRBV6-5	TRBD1	.	CASSYLPGQGPFEQYF	TGTGCCAGCAGTTACTTACCGGGACAGGGGCCATTCGAGCAGTACTTC
TRBJ1-2	TRBV24-1	.	once	CATSGGNRANNGYTF	TGTGCCACCAGTGGGGGGAACAGGGCCAACAATGGCTACACCTTC
TRBJ2-5	TRBV6-2/TRBV6-3	TRBD2	.	CASSTRSLAGQETQYF	TGTGCCAGCAGTACCAGATCACTAGCGGGACAAGAGACCCAGTACTTC
TRBJ1-2	TRBV10-3	.	.	CAISESEDPYGYTF	TGTGCCATCAGTGAGTCGGAGGATCCCTATGGCTACACCTTC
TRBJ2-7	TRBV28	TRBD1	.	CASSWGTVYEQYF	TGTGCCAGCAGTTGGGGGACAGTCTACGAGCAGTACTTC
TRBJ2-6	TRBV30	.	.	CAWNPGRTPRSGANVLTF	TGTGCCTGGAACCCAGGGAGGACTCCTCGGTCTGGGGCCAACGTCCTGACTTTC
TRBJ2-5	TRBV27	TRBD1	.	CASSEDRAETQYF	TGTGCCAGCAGTGAGGACAGGGCAGAGACCCAGTACTTC
TRBJ2-1	TRBV10-1	TRBD1	.	CARLTGGNVLGLVHNEQFF	TGCGCCAGGCTGACAGGGGGGAATGTTCTGGGACTCGTACACAATGAGCAGTTCTTC
TRBJ2-3	TRBV18	.	.	CASSPPGRDTQYF	TGTGCCAGCTCGCCACCAGGCAGGGATACGCAGTATTTT
TRBJ2-2	TRBV6-1	TRBD1	.	CASSDRDREGTGELFF	TGTGCCAGCAGTGACCGGGACAGGGAGGGGACCGGGGAGCTGTTTTTT
TRBJ2-7	TRBV6-5	.	.	CASSYGQGAAEQYF	TGTGCCAGCAGTTACGGCCAGGGTGCTGCCGAGCAGTACTTC
TRBJ1-2	TRBV30	TRBD1	.	CAWTRTGSYGYTF	TGTGCCTGGACCCGGACAGGGAGCTATGGCTACACCTTC
TRBJ1-6	TRBV7-2	.	.	CASSLWPGSSYNSPLHF	TGTGCCAGCAGCTTATGGCCCGGGAGCTCCTATAATTCACCCCTCCACTTT
TRBJ1-5	TRBV7-2	.	.	CASSLVALANQPQHF	TGTGCCAGCAGCTTAGTAGCGTTGGCCAATCAGCCCCAGCATTTT
TRBJ2-3	TRBV5-5	.	.	CASSLGGGVRRTSTDTQYF	TGTGCCAGCAGCTTGGGGGGCGGGGTTAGACGGACTAGCACAGATACGCAGTATTTT
TRBJ1-3	TRBV30	TRBD1	.	CAWSGRMWDRRSGNTIYF	TGTGCCTGGAGTGGGAGGATGTGGGACAGGAGAAGTGGAAACACCATATATTTT
TRBJ2-3	TRBV6-5	TRBD1	.	CASFKDRVTDTQYF	TGTGCCAGCTTTAAAGACAGGGTAACAGATACGCAGTATTTT
TRBJ1-2	TRBV4-1	.	.	CASSQGAEVFGYTF	TGCGCCAGCAGCCAGGGAGCGGAGGTGTTTGGCTACACCTTC
TRBJ1-1	TRBV27	.	.	CASRTVQVNTEAFF	TGTGCCAGCAGGACCGTACAGGTGAACACTGAAGCTTTCTTT
TRBJ1-2	TRBV30	.	.	CAWSVRYGYTF	TGTGCCTGGAGTGTTCGCTATGGCTACACCTTC